This T cell receptor beta chain emerged from a study of a mutant IDH1 vaccine in newly diagnosed glioma. The time point here: week 23, last vaccination. The investigators gave 300 ug of mutant IDH1 20-mer peptide in each vaccine dose, together with topical imiquimod. The protocol was immunoSEQ multiplex PCR, while the TCRdb copy is restricted to in-frame clones and leaves out a portion. The sample yields about 29,000 clones, over 80% seen once. Comments on this clone: Its cognate antigen is unknown.

CDR1 and CDR2 from the germline V gene are MDHEN and SYDVKM. The CDR3 has 12 residues. Trimming took 10 bases from V and 0 from J, leaving 4 bases between them. The J gene is TRBJ2-6, the V gene TRBV28; D not resolved. This sample comprised PBMCs, obtained from a glioma patient whose treatment included an IDH1 peptide vaccine. This sequence originates from a woman in her late teens or twenties with glioma. The CDR3 DNA follows: TGTGCCACCAGCTCTGGGGCCAACGTCCTGACTTTC. Amino acids: CATSSGANVLTF.